The following is a TCR beta chain sequence with its context. Its antigen is unidentified. The CDR3 end shows no conserved phenylalanine or tryptophan, and so a read error is likely. The limits of the CDR3 on the DNA are not certain, so only TCRdb's listed CDR3 is given. TCR beta CDR3 regions were amplified from RNA transcripts. An opening RT-PCR round employed HTBI primers and preceded a second-round multiplex PCR. TCRdb fed the multiplex PCR reads into MiXCR, producing one record per CDR3 protein. The table has about 500,000 distinct CDR3 sequences, less than 45% seen once. This sample was taken from a study of Graves' ophthalmopathy and Graves' hyperthyroidism. Overall study context: Cases classed as stable hyperthyroidism had no ophthalmopathy within 18 months of follow-up. General study findings and limits: Detection in blood was also observed for most expanded thyroid clonotypes above 0.001 frequency.

Germline V CDR1 and CDR2: SGHVS, FQNEAQ. The CDR3 is 9 amino acids long, termini counted. The hyperthyroidism patients, aged 18 to 65, had been newly diagnosed, with under 2 months' duration. J is TRBJ2-5 and V is TRBV7-8; no DNA check was done on the table's D call, TRBD2. The clonotype was recovered from an adult man with Graves' hyperthyroidism. Specimen: peripheral blood or thyroid tissue (not recorded which). CDR3 loop: CASSFVVAG.